Following are 30 T cell receptor beta chains from one sample sequenced in a study of shared clonotypes between healthy human individuals. Produced via immunoSEQ multiplex PCR; TCRdb's table is partial and in-frame only. This table has about 1,500,000 clones, 96% appearing once. Sequencing was performed on naive CD4+ T cells sorted from blood. Subset here: CD45RA+ positively selected. The receptors shown here come from a man aged 25-45 years in good health.

This clone occurred once. J is TRBJ2-1 and V is TRBV19, with a tentative D call TRBD1 (6 bases). V was shortened by 5 bases and J by 9 bases, with 23 bases between the two germline ends. CDR3 length: 16 residues. Germline loops: CDR1 LNHDA, CDR2 SQIVND (reference sequence). In DNA form, the CDR3 reads TGTGCCAGTAGTTTTCGACAGGTTACGGCTGTTGGTGAGCAGTTCTTC. Encoded protein: CASSFRQVTAVGEQFF.

This clone occurred once. V and J are TRBV7-2 and TRBJ2-7; TRBD1 matches 8 bases. With V trimmed by 2 bases and J by 4 bases, 4 bases remained unmatched. The CDR3 covers 14 residues. Germline V CDR1 and CDR2: SGHTA, FQGNSA. CDR3 in DNA: TGTGCCAGCAGCTTACAGGGGGCGACGTACGAGCAGTACTTC. Amino acids: CASSLQGATYEQYF.

Comment on this clone: Other DNA sequences of this sample code for an identical CDR3. This sequence joins TRBV7-8 and TRBJ2-7; the D call may be TRBD1 or TRBD2 (5 bases each). The CDR3 runs 15 residues. Trimming shortened V by 5 bases and J by 2 bases, and 16 bases separated the two germline ends. Germline-derived CDR1 and CDR2 are SGHVS and FQNEAQ. CDR3 amino acids: CASSLGAGGPYEQYF. The CDR3 coding sequence is TGTGCCAGCAGCCTTGGGGCGGGTGGGCCCTACGAGCAGTACTTC. Using reference TRBV7-8 and TRBJ2-7 for the parts outside the CDR3, the full variable domain is GAGVSQSPRYKVAKRGQDVALRCDPISGHVSLFWYQQALGQGPEFLTYFQNEAQLDKSGLPSDRFFAERPEGSVSTLKIQRTQQEDSAVYLCASSLGAGGPYEQYFGPGTRLTVT.

The rearrangement uses TRBV28 and TRBJ2-7, with 10 bases matching TRBD1. V shed 3 bases and J 4 bases; nucleotides not matched to a gene: 9. The CDR3 consists of 16 residues. The germline CDR1 and CDR2 sequences are MDHEN and SYDVKM. CDR3 sequence reads: CASSFSLRDRGYEQYF. The CDR3 nucleotides read TGTGCCAGCAGTTTTTCTCTAAGGGACAGGGGATACGAGCAGTACTTC.

The chain joins TRBV5-8 to TRBJ1-5; D may be TRBD1 (5 bases). Trimming cost V 1 base and J 0 bases, with 8 bases left between them. CDR1 is SGHTS and CDR2 is YDEGEE in the germline V gene. The CDR3 length is 15 residues. This CDR3 reads CASSLRGDSNQPQHF. As DNA, the CDR3 is TGTGCCAGCAGCTTGCGGGGGGATAGCAATCAGCCCCAGCATTTT.

The chain has TRBV6-4 and TRBJ2-1; TRBD1 matches 9 bases. This CDR3 spans 10 amino acids. V was clipped by 11 bases and J by 15 bases; unmatched bases: 8. Germline values: CDR1 MRHNA, CDR2 SNTAGT. CDR3 residues: CAGWDRVLFF. The CDR3 DNA reads TGTGCCGGCTGGGACAGGGTTTTGTTCTTC.

The chain couples TRBV7-2 to TRBJ2-7; D not resolved. The V end was cut by 1 base, the J end by 0 bases, with 10 bases between. The CDR3 is made up of 15 amino acids. The germline CDR1 and CDR2 sequences are SGHTA and FQGNSA. CDR3 loop: CASSLVPYGSYEQYF. CDR3 nucleotide sequence: TGTGCCAGCAGCTTAGTTCCCTATGGCTCCTACGAGCAGTACTTC.

Comments on this clone: Distinct nucleotide sequences in the sample also encode this CDR3. V is TRBV5-1 and J is TRBJ2-2; tentatively, D is TRBD1 (6 bases). V was clipped by 4 bases and J by 5 bases, with 12 bases between them. The germline V gene encodes CDR1 SGHRS and CDR2 YFSETQ. The CDR3 is 14 residues long. CDR3 residues: CASSTTGTTGELFF. CDR3 in DNA: TGCGCCAGCAGCACCACCGGGACAACCGGGGAGCTGTTTTTT.

This clone was observed a single time. The chain recombines TRBV18 with TRBJ2-7; no firm D call. Trimming removed 2 bases from V and 0 bases from J, with 14 bases in between. Germline loops: CDR1 KGHSH, CDR2 LQKENI. There are 16 residues in the CDR3. CDR3 sequence (DNA): TGTGCCAGCTCACCATTGGCGGCGATCATCTCCTACGAGCAGTACTTC. Its translation is CASSPLAAIISYEQYF.

Notes on this clone: This specimen includes other DNA sequences encoding the same CDR3. The chain is built from TRBV28 and TRBJ1-5, with D uncertain. Germline CDR1 reads MDHEN; CDR2 reads SYDVKM. The CDR3 is 14 residues long. Trimming removed 6 bases from V and 2 bases from J, with 11 bases in between. This chain's CDR3 is CASSQGLGNQPQHF. The CDR3 DNA sequence: TGTGCCAGCAGCCAAGGGTTGGGCAATCAGCCCCAGCATTTT.

With regard to this clone: Other DNA sequences in the same sample also yield this CDR3. This chain uses TRBV14 with TRBJ2-7, with no clear D. This CDR3 region has 12 residues. V was shortened by 3 bases and J by 1 base, with 4 bases between the two germline ends. The V gene's germline CDR1 is SGHDN and CDR2 FVKESK. The CDR3 sequence: CASSQGSYEQYF. DNA for the CDR3: TGTGCCAGCAGCCAGGGTTCCTACGAGCAGTACTTC.

This clone has only a few counts. This CDR3 is CASSPPGGAGGPADTQYF. The CDR3 coding sequence is TGCGCCAGCAGCCCGCCGGGGGGGGCGGGAGGGCCCGCAGATACGCAGTATTTT. The chain couples TRBV5-1 to TRBJ2-3, with 9 bases lining up with TRBD2. Germline values: CDR1 SGHRS, CDR2 YFSETQ. The junction had 16 bases not matched to a gene; V was cut back by 4 bases and J by 4 bases. This CDR3 contains 18 residues.

V usage is TRBV27 and J usage is TRBJ2-7, with 7 bases matching TRBD1. Germline values: CDR1 MNHEY, CDR2 SMNVEV (reference sequence). There are 14 residues in the CDR3. Trimming removed 5 bases from V and 2 bases from J; junction bases left unmatched: 6. The CDR3 sequence: CASSKTGDPYEQYF. In DNA form, the CDR3 reads TGTGCCAGCAGTAAAACAGGGGATCCCTACGAGCAGTACTTC.

The chain is built from TRBV5-1 and TRBJ2-7; D is possibly TRBD1 (7 bases). Germline V gene sequence: CDR1 SGHRS, CDR2 YFSETQ. The V end lost 1 base, the J end lost 5 bases, and 13 bases lay between the germline ends. CDR3 length: 14 amino acids. The CDR3 spells CASSLFQGGDEQYF. The CDR3 DNA follows: TGCGCCAGCAGCTTGTTTCAGGGGGGCGACGAGCAGTACTTC.

The chain recombines TRBV7-2 with TRBJ2-3; 7 nucleotides match TRBD2. Trimming at V came to 6 bases and at J to 11 bases, leaving 20 bases not matched to a gene. Germline CDR1 SGHTA, CDR2 FQGNSA. This CDR3 spans 16 amino acids. The CDR3 protein is CASRKGLGREPLMQYF. The CDR3 coding sequence is TGTGCCAGCAGAAAAGGTCTCGGGCGGGAGCCACTCATGCAGTATTTT.

The V gene is TRBV27, the J gene TRBJ2-7; 10 bases align to TRBD1. The CDR3 runs 14 residues. V dropped 7 bases and J dropped 3; count of bases not matched to a gene: 6. Germline CDR1 and CDR2: MNHEY and SMNVEV (reference sequence). CDR3 nucleotides: TGTGCCAGCACGTCGGGACAGGGGCGCTACGAGCAGTACTTC. This gives the protein CASTSGQGRYEQYF.

This clone was observed once. V usage is TRBV28 and J usage is TRBJ2-7; 16 bases line up with TRBD2. V was clipped by 8 bases and J by 0 bases; unmatched bases: 13. The CDR3 length is 19 residues. Looked up from germline, CDR1 is MDHEN and CDR2 is SYDVKM. The CDR3 here is CASPPPTGTSGRVSYEQYF. CDR3 DNA sequence: TGTGCCAGCCCGCCCCCCACCGGGACTAGCGGGAGGGTCTCCTACGAGCAGTACTTC.

This chain connects TRBV4-3 to TRBJ2-2; D may be TRBD1 (6 bases). CDR1 and CDR2 from the germline V gene are LGHNA and YSLEER. The CDR3 spans 14 residues. V was pared by 2 bases and J by 4 bases, with 8 bases between. DNA of the CDR3: TGCGCCAGCAGCCAACAGGGGCCCACCGGGGAGCTGTTTTTT. Translated: CASSQQGPTGELFF.

The gene calls are TRBV28 and TRBJ1-2, with 7 bases fitting TRBD1. There are 14 residues in the CDR3. The germline gives CDR1 MDHEN, CDR2 SYDVKM. V lost 2 bases, J lost 8 bases, and 8 bases stayed unmatched. In DNA form, the CDR3 reads TGTGCCAGCAGTTTACTCGACAGGGTGGGCGGCTACACCTTC. Protein sequence: CASSLLDRVGGYTF.

The rearrangement uses TRBV25-1 and TRBJ2-5; D is possibly TRBD1 or TRBD2 (5 bases each). The CDR3 runs 16 residues. Germline CDR1 is MGHDK and CDR2 is SYGVNS. V lost 7 bases, J lost 4 bases, and 22 bases lay in between. CDR3 DNA sequence: TGTGCCAGCACCCTACGCCGGGGCAGCGGCCGAGAGACCCAGTACTTC. This encodes CASTLRRGSGRETQYF. The full variable domain, in which reference TRBV25-1 and TRBJ2-5 provide the parts outside the CDR3, is EADIYQTPRYLVIGTGKKITLECSQTMGHDKMYWYQQDPGMELHLIHYSYGVNSTEKGDLSSESTVSRIRTEHFPLTLESARPSHTSQYLCASTLRRGSGRETQYFGPGTRLLVL.

This rearrangement joins TRBV7-9 to TRBJ2-5; possibly TRBD1 for D (6 bases). V shed 2 bases and J shed 5 bases, with 21 bases lying between them. This CDR3 has 17 residues. The germline CDR1 and CDR2 sequences are SEHNR and FQNEAQ (reference sequence). CDR3 sequence reads: CASSLIPGQSPGETQYF. Written as DNA, the CDR3 is TGTGCCAGCAGCTTAATTCCCGGACAGTCACCTGGGGAGACCCAGTACTTC.

The chain links TRBV12-2 to TRBJ2-7; the table's D gene call, TRBD2, was not cross checked with the DNA. TRBV12-2 is given as a pseudogene. The CDR3 runs to 19 residues. CDR3 amino acids: CAPHTGGGRIAEISYEQYF. CDR3 nucleotide sequence: TGTGCACCACACACCGGGGGGGGTAGGATAGCGGAGATATCCTACGAGCAGTACTTC.

This clone was detected once. This chain uses TRBV18 with TRBJ2-7; a possible D gene is TRBD2 (5 bases). Trimming left V 6 bases short and J 1 base short, with 16 bases between. The CDR3 sequence is 15 residues long. In germline, CDR1 is KGHSH, CDR2 LQKENI. CDR3 residues: CASSPPGVGSYEQYF. As DNA, the CDR3 is TGTGCCAGCTCCCCTCCCGGGGTAGGGTCCTACGAGCAGTACTTC.

The V gene is TRBV4-3, the J gene TRBJ1-2, with a weak D call TRBD1 (5 bases). The CDR3 sequence is 14 residues long. The V gene's germline CDR1 is LGHNA and CDR2 YSLEER. Trimming left V 1 base short and J 11 bases short, with 17 bases between. The CDR3 DNA reads as TGCGCCAGCAGCCAAGCAGGTCTCCAAGGGGTATACACCTTC. Translation: CASSQAGLQGVYTF.

The rearrangement uses TRBV11-3 and TRBJ2-1; D unclear. The germline CDR1 and CDR2 sequences are SGHNT and YENEEA. Deletions cut 2 bases from V and 0 bases from J, with 8 bases between. The CDR3 sequence is 15 residues long. CDR3 DNA sequence: TGTGCCAGCAGCTTAAGTGAGAGCTCCTACAATGAGCAGTTCTTC. Protein: CASSLSESSYNEQFF.

The chain employs TRBV2 and TRBJ1-3, with D perhaps TRBD1 (6 bases). The CDR3 covers 15 residues. In germline, CDR1 is SNHLY, CDR2 FYNNEI. Trimming took off 4 bases at V and 0 bases at J, with 10 bases between the two ends. CDR3 amino acids: CASSGQDGSGNTIYF. The DNA of the CDR3 is TGTGCCAGCAGTGGACAGGACGGCTCTGGAAACACCATATATTTT.

This chain connects TRBV27 to TRBJ2-4; D tentatively reads TRBD1 or TRBD2 (5 bases each). CDR1 is MNHEY, CDR2 SMNVEV, per germline (reference sequence). Between the trimmed V and J ends, which lost 5 bases and 0 bases, there was a span of 14 bases. The length of the CDR3 is 16 residues. DNA for the CDR3: TGTGCCAGCAGTCTTCGACAGACTATAGCCAAAAACATTCAGTACTTC. Its translation is CASSLRQTIAKNIQYF.

The chain combines TRBV7-3 with TRBJ1-3; 8 bases map to TRBD1. Germline V gene lookup returns CDR1 SGHTA and CDR2 FQGTGA. CDR3 length equals 18 residues. Unmatched junction bases numbered 11, after V lost 4 bases and J lost 0 bases. CDR3 bases: TGTGCCAGCAGCTCCGAAGATCGACAGGGGCCCTCTGGAAACACCATATATTTT. It encodes CASSSEDRQGPSGNTIYF.

The chain joins TRBV28 to TRBJ1-1; D is undetermined. CDR1 MDHEN and CDR2 SYDVKM come from the germline V gene. The CDR3 contains 11 residues. The V end lost 10 bases, the J end lost 4 bases, and 10 bases lay between the germline ends. In nucleotides, the CDR3 is TGTGCCACTGGTCAGGCCACTGAAGCTTTCTTT. Encoded protein: CATGQATEAFF.

The table lists this clone with a count of one. CDR3 in amino acids: CAISEFRGANTEAFF. The CDR3 nucleotides read TGTGCCATCAGTGAATTCAGGGGCGCTAACACTGAAGCTTTCTTT. V usage is TRBV10-3 and J usage is TRBJ1-1, with D perhaps matching TRBD1 (6 bases). The V end lost 3 bases, the J end lost 2 bases, and 13 bases lay between the germline ends. The germline gives CDR1 ENHRY, CDR2 SYGVKD. This CDR3 is 15 amino acids long.